Listed here is a single T cell receptor beta chain. An end of the junction differs from the germline gene, which may be a read error. This record belongs to a study of blood T cell repertoires in COVID-19. Study summary: Sites in the United States, Italy and Spain provided acute and convalescent COVID-19 samples. PBMCs, B-cell-depleted T cells, or T cells were the source of the cDNA or gDNA that made up the material.

Per the original data handling: Nucleated cell counts were estimated from reference gene primer amplification. Sequencing used immunoSEQ multiplex PCR; TCRdb keeps in-frame clones, though not all of them. That table furnishes V, J and clone size, whereas the DNA furnished D and trimming. Counted here are about 200,000 clones, roughly 88% occurring once; the ten biggest clones make up 5% to 7%. The germline V gene has CDR1 MGHRA and CDR2 YSYEKL. CDR3 length: 15 residues. Participant ages covered about 18 to 89 years across some 25 US areas. The sequenced material came from PBMCs or T cells enriched from blood (not recorded which). This sequence originates from a man aged 40-49 years with acute COVID-19. This chain joins TRBV4-1 and TRBJ1-6, with TRBD1 matching 8 bases. CDR3 region: CASNQEQGANSPLHF. CDR3 DNA sequence: TGCGCCAGCAACCAAGAGCAGGGGGCTAATTCACCCCTCCACTTT.